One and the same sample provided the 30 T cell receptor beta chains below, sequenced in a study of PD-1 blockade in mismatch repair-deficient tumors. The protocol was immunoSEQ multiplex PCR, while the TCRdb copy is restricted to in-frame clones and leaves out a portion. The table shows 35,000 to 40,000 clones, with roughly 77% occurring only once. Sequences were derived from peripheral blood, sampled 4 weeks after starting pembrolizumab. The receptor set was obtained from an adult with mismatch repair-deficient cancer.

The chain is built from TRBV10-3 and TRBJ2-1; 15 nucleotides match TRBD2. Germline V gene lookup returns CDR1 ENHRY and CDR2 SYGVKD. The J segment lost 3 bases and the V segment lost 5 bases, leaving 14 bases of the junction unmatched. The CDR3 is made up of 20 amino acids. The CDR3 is CAISPGAGTSGRKGYNEQFF. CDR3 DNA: TGTGCCATCAGTCCCGGAGCCGGGACTAGCGGGAGGAAGGGCTACAATGAGCAGTTCTTC.

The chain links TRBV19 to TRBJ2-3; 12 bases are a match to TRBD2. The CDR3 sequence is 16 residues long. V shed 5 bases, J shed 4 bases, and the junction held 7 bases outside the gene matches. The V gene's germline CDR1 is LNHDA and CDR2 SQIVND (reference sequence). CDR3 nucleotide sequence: TGTGCCAGTAGTCCCGCCGGACTAGCGGGATCAGATACGCAGTATTTT. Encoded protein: CASSPAGLAGSDTQYF.

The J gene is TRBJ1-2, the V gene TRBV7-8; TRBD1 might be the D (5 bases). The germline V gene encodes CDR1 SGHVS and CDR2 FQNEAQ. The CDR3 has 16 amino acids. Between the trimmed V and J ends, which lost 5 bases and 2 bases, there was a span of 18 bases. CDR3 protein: CASSPDGGRKNYGYTF. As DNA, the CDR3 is TGTGCCAGCAGCCCCGACGGGGGAAGAAAAAACTATGGCTACACCTTC.

This CDR3 reads CASSPTSGPYNEQFF. CDR3 bases: TGCGCCAGCAGCCCAACTAGCGGCCCCTACAATGAGCAGTTCTTC. The genes are TRBV5-1 and TRBJ2-1; 8 bases map to TRBD2. The CDR3 loop spans 15 amino acids. Trimming removed 4 bases from V and 2 bases from J; junction bases left unmatched: 5. CDR1 and CDR2 (germline): SGHRS, YFSETQ.

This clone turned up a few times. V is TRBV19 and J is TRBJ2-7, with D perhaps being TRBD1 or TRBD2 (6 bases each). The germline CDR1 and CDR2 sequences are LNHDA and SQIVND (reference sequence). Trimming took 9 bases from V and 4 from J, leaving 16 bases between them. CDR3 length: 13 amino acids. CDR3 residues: CASGGGTPYEQYF. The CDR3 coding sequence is TGTGCCAGCGGGGGCGGGACACCTTACGAGCAGTACTTC. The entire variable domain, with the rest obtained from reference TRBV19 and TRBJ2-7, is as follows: DGGITQSPKYLFRKEGQNVTLSCEQNLNHDAMYWYRQDPGQGLRLIYYSQIVNDFQKGDIAEGYSVSREKKESFPLTVTSAQKNPTAFYLCASGGGTPYEQYFGPGTRLTVT.

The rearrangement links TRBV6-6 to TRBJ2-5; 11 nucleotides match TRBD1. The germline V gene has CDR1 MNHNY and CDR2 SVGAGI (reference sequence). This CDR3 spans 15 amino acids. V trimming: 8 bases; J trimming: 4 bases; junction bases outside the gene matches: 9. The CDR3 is CASSDGQGARETQYF. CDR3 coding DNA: TGTGCCAGCTCAGACGGACAGGGGGCGCGAGAGACCCAGTACTTC.

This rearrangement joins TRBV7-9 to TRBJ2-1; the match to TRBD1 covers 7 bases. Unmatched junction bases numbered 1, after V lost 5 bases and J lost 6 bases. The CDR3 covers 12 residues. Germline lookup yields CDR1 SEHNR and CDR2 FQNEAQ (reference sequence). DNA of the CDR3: TGTGCCAGCAGCCCAGGGGGCAATGAGCAGTTCTTC. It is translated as CASSPGGNEQFF.

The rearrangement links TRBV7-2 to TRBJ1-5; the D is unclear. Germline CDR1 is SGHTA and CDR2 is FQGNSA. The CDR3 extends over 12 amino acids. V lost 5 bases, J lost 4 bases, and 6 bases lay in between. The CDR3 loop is CASSVNNQPQHF. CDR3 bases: TGTGCCAGCAGCGTGAATAATCAGCCCCAGCATTTT.

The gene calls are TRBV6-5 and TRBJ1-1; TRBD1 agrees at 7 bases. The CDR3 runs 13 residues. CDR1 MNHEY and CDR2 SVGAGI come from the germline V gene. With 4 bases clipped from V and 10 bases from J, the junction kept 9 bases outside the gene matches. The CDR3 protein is CASSSQTGEGAFF. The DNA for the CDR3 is TGTGCCAGCAGTTCACAAACAGGGGAGGGAGCTTTCTTT.

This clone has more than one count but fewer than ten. The CDR3 loop reads CASSFPGANVLTF. The CDR3 region has the DNA TGTGCCAGCAGTTTCCCCGGGGCCAACGTCCTGACTTTC. The rearrangement links TRBV6-5 to TRBJ2-6; D not resolved. Per germline, CDR1 MNHEY and CDR2 SVGAGI. This CDR3 spans 13 amino acids. Trimming stripped 4 bases from V and 4 bases from J, with 5 bases between.

This chain's CDR3 is CASSQQLYTDTQYF. For the CDR3, the DNA is TGTGCCAGCAGCCAGCAGTTGTACACAGATACGCAGTATTTT. This sequence joins TRBV14 and TRBJ2-3; no clear D gene. The CDR3 has 14 amino acids. CDR1 and CDR2 from the germline V gene are SGHDN and FVKESK. The germline V and J ends were trimmed by 3 bases and 2 bases, with 9 bases remaining between them. The full variable domain, with the rest looked up from reference TRBV14 and TRBJ2-3, is EAGVTQFPSHSVIEKGQTVTLRCDPISGHDNLYWYRRVMGKEIKFLLHFVKESKQDESGMPNNRFLAERTGGTYSTLKVQPAELEDSGVYFCASSQQLYTDTQYFGPGTRLTVL.

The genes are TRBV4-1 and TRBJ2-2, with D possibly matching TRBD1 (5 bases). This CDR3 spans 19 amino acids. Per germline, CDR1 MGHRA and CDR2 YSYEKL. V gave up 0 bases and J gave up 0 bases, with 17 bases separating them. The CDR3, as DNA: TGCGCCAGCAGCCAAGATTCTGGTATAGGGGTCGCGAACACCGGGGAGCTGTTTTTT. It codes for CASSQDSGIGVANTGELFF.

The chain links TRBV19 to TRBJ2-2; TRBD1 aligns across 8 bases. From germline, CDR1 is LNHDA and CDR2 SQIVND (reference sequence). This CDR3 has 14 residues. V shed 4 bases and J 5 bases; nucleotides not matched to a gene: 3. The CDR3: CASSTQGATGELFF. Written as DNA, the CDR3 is TGTGCCAGTAGTACCCAGGGGGCGACCGGGGAGCTGTTTTTT.

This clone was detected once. CDR3 coding DNA: TGTGCCAGTAGTTACGCCACTAGGAGCACAGATACGCAGTATTTT. This sequence encodes CASSYATRSTDTQYF. The chain carries TRBV19 and TRBJ2-3; TRBD2 might be the D (5 bases). This CDR3 region has 15 residues. The V gene's germline CDR1 is LNHDA and CDR2 SQIVND (reference sequence). Trimming removed 5 bases at V and 0 bases at J, with 12 bases between.

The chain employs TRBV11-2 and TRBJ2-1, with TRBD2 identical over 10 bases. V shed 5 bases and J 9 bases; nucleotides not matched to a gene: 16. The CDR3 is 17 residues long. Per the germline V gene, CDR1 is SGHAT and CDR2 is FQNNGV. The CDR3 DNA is TGTGCCAGCAGCCGAAGTGGGACTAGCGCCCTCAGGGGTGAGCAGTTCTTC. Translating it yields CASSRSGTSALRGEQFF.

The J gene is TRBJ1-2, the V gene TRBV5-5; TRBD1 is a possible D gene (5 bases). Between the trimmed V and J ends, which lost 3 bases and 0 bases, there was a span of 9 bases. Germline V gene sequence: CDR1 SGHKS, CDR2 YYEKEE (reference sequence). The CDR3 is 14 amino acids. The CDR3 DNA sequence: TGTGCCAGCAGCTCTGGACAAGCTAACTATGGCTACACCTTC. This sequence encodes CASSSGQANYGYTF. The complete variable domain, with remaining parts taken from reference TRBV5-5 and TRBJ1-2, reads DAGVTQSPTHLIKTRGQQVTLRCSPISGHKSVSWYQQVLGQGPQFIFQYYEKEERGRGNFPDRFSARQFPNYSSELNVNALLLGDSALYLCASSSGQANYGYTFGSGTRLTVV.

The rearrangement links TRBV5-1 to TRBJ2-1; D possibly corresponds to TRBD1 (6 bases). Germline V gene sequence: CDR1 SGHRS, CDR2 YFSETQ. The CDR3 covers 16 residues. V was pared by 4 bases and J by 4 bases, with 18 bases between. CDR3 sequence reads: CASSAHPTTGYNEQFF. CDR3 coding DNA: TGCGCCAGCAGCGCACACCCCACTACAGGGTACAATGAGCAGTTCTTC. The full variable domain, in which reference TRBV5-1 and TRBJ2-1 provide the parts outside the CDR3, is KAGVTQTPRYLIKTRGQQVTLSCSPISGHRSVSWYQQTPGQGLQFLFEYFSETQRNKGNFPGRFSGRQFSNSRSEMNVSTLELGDSALYLCASSAHPTTGYNEQFFGPGTRLTVL.

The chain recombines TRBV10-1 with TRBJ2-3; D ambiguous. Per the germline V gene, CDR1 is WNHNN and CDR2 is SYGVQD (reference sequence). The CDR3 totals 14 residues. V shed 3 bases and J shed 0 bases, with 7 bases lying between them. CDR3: CASSESISTDTQYF. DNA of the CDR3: TGCGCCAGCAGTGAATCGATTAGCACAGATACGCAGTATTTT.

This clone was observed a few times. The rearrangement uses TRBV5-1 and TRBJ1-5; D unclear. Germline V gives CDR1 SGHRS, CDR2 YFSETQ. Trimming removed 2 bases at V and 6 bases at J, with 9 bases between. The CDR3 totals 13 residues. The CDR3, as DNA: TGCGCCAGCAGCTTAGGTGGTGGTCAGCCCCAGCATTTT. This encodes CASSLGGGQPQHF.

The CDR3 bases are TGTGCCAGCAGGGACACCTCCTACAATGAGCAGTTCTTC. It translates to CASRDTSYNEQFF. V and J are TRBV2 and TRBJ2-1, with D perhaps TRBD1 (5 bases). Trimming left V 6 bases short and J 0 bases short, with 6 bases between. Germline V gene data show CDR1 as SNHLY and CDR2 as FYNNEI. This CDR3 is built from 13 residues.

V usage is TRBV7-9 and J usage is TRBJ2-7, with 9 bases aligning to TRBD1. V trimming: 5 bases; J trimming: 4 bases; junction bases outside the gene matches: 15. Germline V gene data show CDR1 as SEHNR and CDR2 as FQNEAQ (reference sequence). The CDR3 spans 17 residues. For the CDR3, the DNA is TGTGCCAGCAGCAGTAGTGAACCCGGGACAGGGTGGTACGAGCAGTACTTC. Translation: CASSSSEPGTGWYEQYF.

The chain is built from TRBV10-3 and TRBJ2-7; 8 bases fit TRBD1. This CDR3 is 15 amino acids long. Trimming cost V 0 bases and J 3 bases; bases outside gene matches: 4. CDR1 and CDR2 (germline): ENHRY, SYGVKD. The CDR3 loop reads CAISESNRGDYEQYF. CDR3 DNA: TGTGCCATCAGTGAGTCGAACAGGGGGGACTACGAGCAGTACTTC.

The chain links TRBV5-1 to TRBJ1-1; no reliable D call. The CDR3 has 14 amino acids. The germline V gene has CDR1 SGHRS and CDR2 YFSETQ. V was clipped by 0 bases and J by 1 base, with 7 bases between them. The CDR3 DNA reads TGCGCCAGCAGCTTGGCCCCCCAGAACACTGAAGCTTTCTTT. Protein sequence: CASSLAPQNTEAFF.

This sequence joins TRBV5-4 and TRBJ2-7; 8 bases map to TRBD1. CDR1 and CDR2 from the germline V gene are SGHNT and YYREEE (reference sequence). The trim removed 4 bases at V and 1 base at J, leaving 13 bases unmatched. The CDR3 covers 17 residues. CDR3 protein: CASSHDRGLGASYEQYF. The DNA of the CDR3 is TGTGCCAGCAGCCATGACAGGGGTTTAGGGGCATCCTACGAGCAGTACTTC.

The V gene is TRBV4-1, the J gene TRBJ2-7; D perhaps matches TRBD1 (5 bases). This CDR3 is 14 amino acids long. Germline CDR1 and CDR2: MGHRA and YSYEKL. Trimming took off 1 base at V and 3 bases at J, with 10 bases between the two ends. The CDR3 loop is CASSQAPGNYEQYF. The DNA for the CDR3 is TGCGCCAGCAGCCAAGCTCCAGGGAACTACGAGCAGTACTTC.

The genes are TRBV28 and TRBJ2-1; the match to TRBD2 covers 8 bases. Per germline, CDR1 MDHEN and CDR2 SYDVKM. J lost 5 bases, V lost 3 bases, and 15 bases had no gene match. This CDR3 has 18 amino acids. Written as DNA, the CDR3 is TGTGCCAGCAGTTTCTCAAGGGCCGGGACTAGAGGGAACAATGAGCAGTTCTTC. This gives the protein CASSFSRAGTRGNNEQFF.

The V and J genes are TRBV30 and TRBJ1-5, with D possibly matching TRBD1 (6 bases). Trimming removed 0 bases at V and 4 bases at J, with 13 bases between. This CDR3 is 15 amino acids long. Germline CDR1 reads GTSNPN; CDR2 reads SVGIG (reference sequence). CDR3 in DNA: TGTGCCTGGAGTGTACGGGGGCACTCAAATCAGCCCCAGCATTTT. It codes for CAWSVRGHSNQPQHF.

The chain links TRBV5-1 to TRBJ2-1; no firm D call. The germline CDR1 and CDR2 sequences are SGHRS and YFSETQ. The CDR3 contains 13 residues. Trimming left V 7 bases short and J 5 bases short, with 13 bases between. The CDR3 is CASGIEADNEQFF. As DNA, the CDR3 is TGCGCCAGCGGCATAGAGGCCGACAATGAGCAGTTCTTC.

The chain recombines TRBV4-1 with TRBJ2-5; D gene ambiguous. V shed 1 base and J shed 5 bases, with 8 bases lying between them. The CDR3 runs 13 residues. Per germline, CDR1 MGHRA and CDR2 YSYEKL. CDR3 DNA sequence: TGCGCCAGCAGCCAAGTCTGGCTCGAGACCCAGTACTTC. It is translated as CASSQVWLETQYF.

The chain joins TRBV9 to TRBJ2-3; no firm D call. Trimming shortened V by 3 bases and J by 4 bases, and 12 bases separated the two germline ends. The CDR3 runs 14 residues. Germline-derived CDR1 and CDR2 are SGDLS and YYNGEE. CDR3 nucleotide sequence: TGTGCCAGCAGCGATCCAGGTGGGGCAGATACGCAGTATTTT. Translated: CASSDPGGADTQYF. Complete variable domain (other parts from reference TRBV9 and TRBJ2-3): DSGVTQTPKHLITATGQRVTLRCSPRSGDLSVYWYQQSLDQGLQFLIQYYNGEERAKGNILERFSAQQFPDLHSELNLSSLELGDSALYFCASSDPGGADTQYFGPGTRLTVL.